These T cell receptor beta chains were read from a single sample in a study of blood T cell repertoires in COVID-19. Produced via immunoSEQ multiplex PCR; TCRdb's table is partial and in-frame only. The sample holds 55,000 to 75,000 clones, around 84% seen once. Sequenced material: peripheral blood. The receptors come from a man aged 50 to 59 with acute or convalescent COVID-19. Each CDR3 is given with its conserved first and last residue. A D gene is named only where the DNA matches it firmly. A row's size may be missing; if present it is once, few, many or a size class.

TRBV6-4	TRBJ2-1	NA	14	TRBD1	TGTGCCAGCAGTCTTAGAACCGGGACAGGATCACAGTTCTTC	CASSLRTGTGSQFF
TRBV19	TRBJ2-7	NA	15	TRBD1	TGTGCCAGTAGTATAGTTCAGGGGGACTCCTACGAGCAGTACTTC	CASSIVQGDSYEQYF
TRBV9	TRBJ2-7	NA	16	TRBD2	TGTGCCAGCAGCCGTTCGGGGGGACTAAAACACTACGAGCAGTACTTC	CASSRSGGLKHYEQYF
TRBV5-1	TRBJ2-1	NA	16	TRBD2	TGCGCCAGCAGCCCCTCGCCGGGACTAGGCAACAATGAGCAGTTCTTC	CASSPSPGLGNNEQFF
TRBV19	TRBJ2-2	NA	16	TRBD1	TGTGCCAGTAGAGCTCGGGACAGGGTGAACACCGGGGAGCTGTTTTTT	CASRARDRVNTGELFF
TRBV6-5	TRBJ1-2	NA	13	TRBD1	TGTGCCAGCAGCCCGACAGGGGTGGATGGCTACACCTTC	CASSPTGVDGYTF
TRBV5-1	TRBJ1-6	NA	14	TRBD1	TGCGCCAGCAGCCCACAGGGGATAGATTCACCCCTCCACTTT	CASSPQGIDSPLHF
TRBV11-2	TRBJ2-3	once	14	TRBD2	TGTGCCACTTGGGAAGGACTAGCGACAGATACGCAGTATTTT	CATWEGLATDTQYF
TRBV30	TRBJ1-5	NA	17	NA	TGTGCCTGGAGTGTACTGGGTGATTCTAGGGGGAAACAGCCCCAGCATTTT	CAWSVLGDSRGKQPQHF
TRBV10-1	TRBJ2-3	NA	15	TRBD2	TGCGCCAGCAGTGAGGCCGGAGCGGGAACAGATACGCAGTATTTT	CASSEAGAGTDTQYF
TRBV6-5	TRBJ1-2	NA	14	NA	TGTGCCAGCAGCCAAACAGGAGAAACCTATGGCTACACCTTC	CASSQTGETYGYTF
TRBV7-2	TRBJ2-3	once	14	NA	TGTGCCAGCAGGAAGGGACTGTTCACAGATACGCAGTATTTT	CASRKGLFTDTQYF
TRBV9	TRBJ1-3	NA	17	NA	TGTGCCAGCAGCGTTGCAACAGGGTCGGGCTCTGGAAACACCATATATTTT	CASSVATGSGSGNTIYF
TRBV5-4	TRBJ2-3	NA	17	TRBD2	TGTGCCAGCAGCTTGATGGGACTAGTAGATGGCACAGATACGCAGTATTTT	CASSLMGLVDGTDTQYF
TRBV28	TRBJ1-1	NA	15	TRBD1	TGTGCCAGCGGCCCCACGACAGGGTGGAGCACTGAAGCTTTCTTT	CASGPTTGWSTEAFF
TRBV20-1	TRBJ2-1	NA	11	NA	TGCAGTGCTAGAGATCCACCGCGGCAGTTCTTC	CSARDPPRQFF
TRBV9	TRBJ1-1	NA	14	TRBD1	TGTGCCAGCAGCTCTACTGAGACAGGGTATGAAGCTTTCTTT	CASSSTETGYEAFF
TRBV19	TRBJ2-4	NA	15	NA	TGTGCCAGTAGTATGGTTCGGGGTGGCGGAAACATTCAGTACTTC	CASSMVRGGGNIQYF
TRBV5-1	TRBJ1-2	NA	13	NA	TGCGCCAGCAGCTTGACAGACAACTATGGCTACACCTTC	CASSLTDNYGYTF
TRBV30	TRBJ1-5	NA	14	TRBD1	TGTGCCTGGAGTTACGGGACAGGGGATCAGCCCCAGCATTTT	CAWSYGTGDQPQHF
TRBV5-1	TRBJ2-2	NA	14	NA	TGCGCCAGCACCCCACAGGGAGGGTCCGGGGAGCTGTTTTTT	CASTPQGGSGELFF
TRBV9	TRBJ2-7	NA	16	TRBD1	TGTGCCAGCAGCGCAGATCCCGGGACAGGGGGCTACGGGCAGTACTTC	CASSADPGTGGYGQYF
TRBV9	TRBJ1-4	NA	13	NA	TGTGCCAGCAGCCCTTCAACTAATGAAAAACTGTTTTTT	CASSPSTNEKLFF
TRBV12-3/TRBV12-4	TRBJ1-2	NA	13	TRBD1	TGTGCCAGCAGTCGGACAGGGAAAAGCGGCTACACCTTC	CASSRTGKSGYTF
TRBV6-6	TRBJ2-2	NA	15	TRBD2	TGTGCCAGCAGTTCGGGACTAGCGGACACCGGGGAGCTGTTTTTT	CASSSGLADTGELFF
TRBV4-1	TRBJ2-3	NA	17	TRBD2	TGCGCCAGCAGCCAAGGAGGAGCGGGGGGGGGCACAGATACGCAGTATTTT	CASSQGGAGGGTDTQYF
TRBV6-2/TRBV6-3	TRBJ2-7	NA	15	TRBD2	TGTGCCAGCAGTTACCCAGCGGGAGGTTCTCACGAGCAGTACTTC	CASSYPAGGSHEQYF